The next 8 T cell receptor beta chains were all read from a single sample in a study of blood T cell repertoires in COVID-19. The data were produced by immunoSEQ multiplex PCR, yet TCRdb's version contains in-frame clones alone and is incomplete. Of 95,000 or so clones in the sample, under 90% are singletons; the top ten hold roughly 3.5%. Sequencing was done on a sample of peripheral blood. These receptors were obtained from a woman aged 70-85 years with acute or convalescent COVID-19.

The chain has TRBV30 and TRBJ2-7; D is uncertain. CDR3 length: 12 residues. Germline lookup yields CDR1 GTSNPN and CDR2 SVGIG (reference sequence). V lost 5 bases and J lost 2, with 10 bases in between. The CDR3 nucleotides read TGTGCCTGGGGAAGCGAAACCTACGAGCAGTACTTC. It is translated as CAWGSETYEQYF.

The V and J genes are TRBV5-4 and TRBJ2-2; D is perhaps TRBD2 (5 bases). The CDR3 has 16 residues. V was shortened by 5 bases and J by 1 base, with 15 bases between the two germline ends. Germline V lookup: CDR1 SGHNT, CDR2 YYREEE (reference sequence). The CDR3 sequence is CASSQGQRMNTGELFF. The CDR3 bases are TGTGCCAGCAGTCAAGGCCAGCGGATGAACACCGGGGAGCTGTTTTTT.

V and J are TRBV6-5 and TRBJ1-2, with unresolved D. Looked up from germline, CDR1 is MNHEY and CDR2 is SVGAGI. Trimming took off 4 bases at V and 3 bases at J, with 15 bases between the two ends. The CDR3 consists of 15 residues. The chain's CDR3 is CASSSVSIKHYGYTF. In DNA, the CDR3 is TGTGCCAGCAGTTCCGTCTCTATCAAGCACTATGGCTACACCTTC.

The chain recombines TRBV6-5 with TRBJ2-1, with 12 bases matching TRBD2. The germline gives CDR1 MNHEY, CDR2 SVGAGI. V was pared by 6 bases and J by 6 bases, with 6 bases of the junction left unmatched. The CDR3 is 15 amino acids. CDR3 loop: CASSRLAGDANEQFF. As DNA, the CDR3 is TGTGCCAGCAGCCGACTAGCGGGAGATGCCAATGAGCAGTTCTTC.

This clone was observed once. The V and J genes are TRBV19 and TRBJ1-3; D may be TRBD1 (6 bases). V gave up 9 bases and J gave up 0 bases, with 18 bases separating them. Germline V CDR1 and CDR2: LNHDA, SQIVND (reference sequence). The CDR3 runs to 16 residues. Here the CDR3 DNA reads TGTGCCAGCCGGCGGACAGCGGAGAGCTCTGGAAACACCATATATTTT. Translation gives CASRRTAESSGNTIYF.

The chain carries TRBV19 and TRBJ1-1; 8 bases fit TRBD1. J lost 1 base, V lost 6 bases, and 4 bases had no gene match. The CDR3 consists of 14 residues. Germline V gives CDR1 LNHDA, CDR2 SQIVND (reference sequence). The CDR3 DNA sequence: TGTGCCAGTAGGTCCGACAGGGGGAACACTGAAGCTTTCTTT. This sequence encodes CASRSDRGNTEAFF.

J is TRBJ2-7 and V is TRBV19, with TRBD2 matching 9 bases. The V and J ends lost 4 bases and 2 bases, in that order; junction bases with no gene match: 9. The germline CDR1 and CDR2 sequences are LNHDA and SQIVND (reference sequence). This CDR3 is 16 amino acids long. CDR3 nucleotide sequence: TGTGCCAGTAGTACCACCACTAGCGGGCCACCCTACGAGCAGTACTTC. It encodes CASSTTTSGPPYEQYF.

The V gene is TRBV7-9, the J gene TRBJ1-2, with 9 bases matching TRBD1. The junction had 6 bases not matched to a gene; V was cut back by 5 bases and J by 8 bases. Germline loops: CDR1 SEHNR, CDR2 FQNEAQ (reference sequence). CDR3 size: 13 residues. DNA of the CDR3: TGTGCCAGCAGCCGGACAGGGGACAGCGGCTACACCTTC. As protein: CASSRTGDSGYTF.